Each of the 30 T cell receptor beta chains below was sequenced from the same sample in a study of T cells in tuberculosis. The assay was immunoSEQ multiplex PCR, and TCRdb's table has in-frame clones only and misses some. The sample includes about 33,000 clones, less than 95% of them seen just once. Sequencing used PBMCs. The receptors here all came from a donor aged 10-35 years with latent tuberculosis or without tuberculosis infection. Some clones in this sample may be carry-over from other donors' samples.

The chain joins TRBV9 to TRBJ1-4, with 7 bases matching TRBD1. The germline CDR1 and CDR2 sequences are SGDLS and YYNGEE. After removal of 3 bases from V and 11 bases from J, the junction contained 7 bases not matched to a gene. The CDR3 totals 13 residues. The CDR3, as DNA: TGTGCCAGCAGCGGGAACAGGGGTGACAAACTGTTTTTT. Translated: CASSGNRGDKLFF.

This rearrangement joins TRBV6-5 to TRBJ2-2; perhaps TRBD1 as D (6 bases). The germline V gene has CDR1 MNHEY and CDR2 SVGAGI. V shed 10 bases and J shed 2 bases, with 14 bases lying between them. The CDR3 has 14 residues. CDR3 protein: CATLDSLNTGELFF. The CDR3 DNA follows: TGTGCCACCTTGGACAGCTTAAACACCGGGGAGCTGTTTTTT.

This sequence joins TRBV27 and TRBJ2-3; TRBD2 matches 14 bases. Trimming removed 2 bases from V and 13 bases from J; junction bases left unmatched: 5. The CDR3 consists of 14 residues. CDR1 is MNHEY and CDR2 is SMNVEV in the germline V gene (reference sequence). CDR3 DNA sequence: TGTGCCAGCAGTTTAGGGGGGACTAGCGGGAGAAAGTATTTT. Amino acid sequence: CASSLGGTSGRKYF.

The chain recombines TRBV23-1 with TRBJ2-3; 9 bases align to TRBD1. TRBV23-1 is sorted into the ORF group, with uncertain function. Germline trimming cut 0 bases from V and 4 bases from J; bases unmatched to any gene: 11. This CDR3 has 18 amino acids. CDR3 amino acids: CASSQSTPGQGAADTQYF. CDR3 bases: TGCGCCAGCAGTCAATCGACACCGGGACAGGGAGCCGCAGATACGCAGTATTTT.

The V and J genes are TRBV5-1 and TRBJ1-2, with 8 bases that match TRBD1. J lost 8 bases, V lost 1 base, and 4 bases had no gene match. The CDR3 sequence is 13 residues long. The germline gives CDR1 SGHRS, CDR2 YFSETQ. The CDR3 protein is CASSLQGAEGYTF. CDR3 in DNA: TGCGCCAGCAGCTTGCAGGGGGCGGAGGGCTACACCTTC. Looking up the rest from reference TRBV5-1 and TRBJ1-2 gives the full variable domain: KAGVTQTPRYLIKTRGQQVTLSCSPISGHRSVSWYQQTPGQGLQFLFEYFSETQRNKGNFPGRFSGRQFSNSRSEMNVSTLELGDSALYLCASSLQGAEGYTFGSGTRLTVV.

The V and J genes are TRBV9 and TRBJ1-2, with 12 positions matching TRBD1. Germline V lookup: CDR1 SGDLS, CDR2 YYNGEE. The V segment lost 0 bases and the J segment 6 bases; nucleotides outside the gene matches: 3. This CDR3 contains 15 residues. CDR3 sequence: CASSVGDRGHDGYTF. As DNA, the CDR3 is TGTGCCAGCAGCGTAGGGGACAGGGGGCACGATGGCTACACCTTC. Together with reference TRBV9 and TRBJ1-2, the CDR3 gives the full variable domain: DSGVTQTPKHLITATGQRVTLRCSPRSGDLSVYWYQQSLDQGLQFLIQYYNGEERAKGNILERFSAQQFPDLHSELNLSSLELGDSALYFCASSVGDRGHDGYTFGSGTRLTVV.

The chain has TRBV2 and TRBJ2-1; D possibly corresponds to TRBD2 (6 bases). The germline V and J ends were trimmed by 6 bases and 8 bases, with 20 bases remaining between them. CDR3 length: 15 amino acids. From germline, CDR1 is SNHLY and CDR2 FYNNEI. The CDR3 region has the DNA TGTGCCAGCAGCGCCTCTGATGGAGGGTGGGATGAGCAGTTCTTC. This gives the protein CASSASDGGWDEQFF. Using reference TRBV2 and TRBJ2-1 for the parts outside the CDR3, the full variable domain is EPEVTQTPSHQVTQMGQEVILRCVPISNHLYFYWYRQILGQKVEFLVSFYNNEISEKSEIFDDQFSVERPDGSNFTLKIRSTKLEDSAMYFCASSASDGGWDEQFFGPGTRLTVL.

The chain couples TRBV20-1 to TRBJ1-1; maybe TRBD1 (5 bases). CDR3 length: 10 residues. Germline V gene lookup returns CDR1 DFQATT and CDR2 SNEGSKA (reference sequence). Trimming removed 5 bases at V and 10 bases at J, with 11 bases between. This CDR3 is CSAGGNGAFF. The CDR3 DNA is TGCAGTGCTGGGGGGAACGGAGCTTTCTTT.

The rearrangement joins TRBV27 to TRBJ2-3; D is uncertain. Germline V gene lookup returns CDR1 MNHEY and CDR2 SMNVEV (reference sequence). With 3 bases removed from V and 3 bases from J, the gap between germline ends came to 7 bases. This CDR3 has 13 amino acids. The CDR3 DNA follows: TGTGCCAGCAGTTTCTCCAGGACAGATACGCAGTATTTT. It translates to CASSFSRTDTQYF.

The chain has TRBV4-1 and TRBJ2-3; TRBD1 agrees at 9 bases. Germline CDR1 is MGHRA and CDR2 is YSYEKL. The V gene end was trimmed by 4 bases and the J gene end by 3 bases; junction bases not matched to a gene: 11. The CDR3 loop spans 17 amino acids. The CDR3 DNA reads as TGCGCCAGCAGCCCTCAAACGGGACAGGGTAGGACAGATACGCAGTATTTT. This sequence encodes CASSPQTGQGRTDTQYF.

This clone is a singleton in its sample. The rearrangement links TRBV27 to TRBJ1-1; D not certain. The CDR3 has 15 amino acids. Germline V gene sequence: CDR1 MNHEY, CDR2 SMNVEV (reference sequence). V lost 5 bases, J lost 3 bases, and 16 bases lay in between. The CDR3, as DNA: TGTGCCAGCAGTCGAGAGGGTAGGCAGGACACTGAAGCTTTCTTT. It codes for CASSREGRQDTEAFF.

The chain combines TRBV4-1 with TRBJ1-2; D remains unclear. Looked up from germline, CDR1 is MGHRA and CDR2 is YSYEKL. CDR3 length equals 16 residues. V was pared by 0 bases and J by 2 bases, with 13 bases between. The CDR3 region has the DNA TGCGCCAGCAGCCAAGATACGCAGGCCCTCAACTATGGCTACACCTTC. Protein product: CASSQDTQALNYGYTF.

The chain employs TRBV29-1 and TRBJ2-4; TRBD1 matches at 7 bases. The CDR3 is 13 amino acids. V shed 4 bases, J shed 8 bases, and the junction held 8 bases outside the gene matches. Germline assignment: CDR1 SQVTM and CDR2 ANQGSEA. The CDR3 sequence: CSVGWTGVDIQYF. The CDR3 DNA sequence: TGCAGCGTTGGTTGGACAGGAGTTGACATTCAGTACTTC. Looking up the rest from reference TRBV29-1 and TRBJ2-4 gives the full variable domain: SAVISQKPSRDICQRGTSLTIQCQVDSQVTMMFWYRQQPGQSLTLIATANQGSEATYESGFVIDKFPISRPNLTFSTLTVSNMSPEDSSIYLCSVGWTGVDIQYFGAGTRLSVL.

J is TRBJ2-3 and V is TRBV11-2; 8 bases align to TRBD1. CDR1 SGHAT and CDR2 FQNNGV come from the germline V gene. The V segment lost 1 base and the J segment 10 bases; nucleotides outside the gene matches: 13. The CDR3 length is 16 residues. CDR3 sequence reads: CASSLVGTGLMYPQYF. The CDR3 nucleotides are TGTGCCAGCAGCTTAGTCGGGACAGGCTTAATGTATCCGCAGTATTTT.

This rearrangement joins TRBV10-2 to TRBJ2-3; TRBD1 agrees at 11 bases. V trimming: 5 bases; J trimming: 3 bases; junction bases outside the gene matches: 7. Per the germline V gene, CDR1 is WSHSY and CDR2 is SAAADI. This CDR3 spans 16 amino acids. This chain's CDR3 is CASSLEGQGVTDTQYF. The CDR3 DNA follows: TGCGCCAGCAGTCTAGAGGGACAGGGGGTAACAGATACGCAGTATTTT.

This chain uses TRBV2 with TRBJ1-2; D is unclear. Germline assignment: CDR1 SNHLY and CDR2 FYNNEI. This CDR3 contains 13 residues. The germline V and J ends were trimmed by 1 base and 6 bases, with 9 bases remaining between them. CDR3 in amino acids: CASSEESGNGYTF. CDR3 in DNA: TGTGCCAGCAGTGAAGAGTCGGGGAATGGCTACACCTTC.

This sequence joins TRBV7-9 and TRBJ1-3; no firm D call. Trimming pared 6 bases from V and 0 bases from J, leaving 9 bases between. CDR3 length: 14 amino acids. CDR1 is SEHNR, CDR2 FQNEAQ, per germline (reference sequence). The CDR3 nucleotides are TGTGCCAGCAGTCCGGGTACCTCTGGAAACACCATATATTTT. Protein product: CASSPGTSGNTIYF.

The V call is TRBV5-1, the J call TRBJ2-5; no reliable D call. Trimming cost V 2 bases and J 5 bases, with 4 bases left between them. Germline V gene sequence: CDR1 SGHRS, CDR2 YFSETQ. There are 11 residues in the CDR3. CDR3 in amino acids: CASSFVETQYF. The CDR3 bases are TGCGCCAGCAGCTTCGTCGAGACCCAGTACTTC.

The chain is built from TRBV9 and TRBJ2-1; tentatively, D is TRBD2 (7 bases). Germline assignment: CDR1 SGDLS and CDR2 YYNGEE. The CDR3 has 16 residues. Trimming cost V 0 bases and J 5 bases, with 15 bases left between them. CDR3 sequence reads: CASSVGGRGADNEQFF. For the CDR3, the DNA is TGTGCCAGCAGCGTAGGGGGACGGGGGGCTGACAATGAGCAGTTCTTC. Full variable domain (rest looked up from reference TRBV9 and TRBJ2-1): DSGVTQTPKHLITATGQRVTLRCSPRSGDLSVYWYQQSLDQGLQFLIQYYNGEERAKGNILERFSAQQFPDLHSELNLSSLELGDSALYFCASSVGGRGADNEQFFGPGTRLTVL.

The chain has TRBV2 and TRBJ2-1; 11 nucleotides match TRBD2. Per the germline V gene, CDR1 is SNHLY and CDR2 is FYNNEI. The CDR3 covers 15 residues. V was pared by 7 bases and J by 9 bases, with 11 bases of the junction left unmatched. The CDR3 reads CASNSGGVRGREQFF. CDR3 in DNA: TGTGCCAGCAATAGCGGGGGGGTCCGCGGTCGTGAGCAGTTCTTC. The full variable domain, in which reference TRBV2 and TRBJ2-1 provide the parts outside the CDR3, is EPEVTQTPSHQVTQMGQEVILRCVPISNHLYFYWYRQILGQKVEFLVSFYNNEISEKSEIFDDQFSVERPDGSNFTLKIRSTKLEDSAMYFCASNSGGVRGREQFFGPGTRLTVL.

V and J are TRBV11-2 and TRBJ1-1; TRBD1 matches at 7 bases. This CDR3 is 15 amino acids long. Trimming at V came to 5 bases and at J to 2 bases, leaving 8 bases not matched to a gene. Germline loops: CDR1 SGHAT, CDR2 FQNNGV. CDR3 nucleotides: TGTGCCAGCAGCCCCTCGAACAGGGGTAACACTGAAGCTTTCTTT. It yields the protein CASSPSNRGNTEAFF.

This chain links TRBV27 with TRBJ2-7; a weak D match, TRBD2 (5 bases). CDR3 length: 14 amino acids. V gave up 3 bases and J gave up 2 bases, with 11 bases separating them. Germline lookup yields CDR1 MNHEY and CDR2 SMNVEV (reference sequence). The CDR3 here is CASSLYAGPYEQYF. In DNA form, the CDR3 reads TGTGCCAGCAGTTTGTACGCGGGCCCCTACGAGCAGTACTTC.

The V call is TRBV30, the J call TRBJ2-7, with 12 bases lining up with TRBD2. The CDR3 totals 15 residues. V lost 0 bases, J lost 2 bases, and 2 bases stayed unmatched. Germline CDR1 and CDR2: GTSNPN and SVGIG (reference sequence). The CDR3 DNA reads TGTGCCTGGAGTGTACTAGCGGGAGGCCCCTACGAGCAGTACTTC. Protein sequence: CAWSVLAGGPYEQYF. Full variable domain (outside the CDR3, taken from reference TRBV30 and TRBJ2-7): SQTIHQWPATLVQPVGSPLSLECTVEGTSNPNLYWYRQAAGRGLQLLFYSVGIGQISSEVPQNLSASRPQDRQFILSSKKLLLSDSGFYLCAWSVLAGGPYEQYFGPGTRLTVT.

V usage is TRBV2 and J usage is TRBJ1-1; D remains unclear. This CDR3 has 14 amino acids. CDR1 and CDR2 from the germline V gene are SNHLY and FYNNEI. V gave up 6 bases and J gave up 2 bases, with 13 bases separating them. CDR3 sequence: CASRKNPGNTEAFF. The CDR3 nucleotides are TGTGCCAGCAGAAAGAACCCAGGTAACACTGAAGCTTTCTTT.

This chain connects TRBV5-6 to TRBJ2-7; 7 nucleotides align to TRBD1. This CDR3 contains 14 residues. With V trimmed by 5 bases and J by 0 bases, 5 bases remained unmatched. Germline assignment: CDR1 SGHDT and CDR2 YYEEEE. CDR3 region: CASSTQGSSYEQYF. In DNA, the CDR3 is TGTGCCAGCAGTACACAGGGGTCCTCCTACGAGCAGTACTTC.

J is TRBJ1-4 and V is TRBV15, with D maybe TRBD1 (5 bases). CDR3 length equals 14 residues. Per germline, CDR1 LNHNV and CDR2 YYDKDF (reference sequence). The V end lost 1 base, the J end lost 5 bases, and 8 bases lay between the germline ends. CDR3 in DNA: TGTGCCACCAGCAGAGGTCAGGGAAATGAAAAACTGTTTTTT. This codes for CATSRGQGNEKLFF.

The chain couples TRBV9 to TRBJ2-7; 9 bases fit TRBD2. The CDR3 extends over 15 amino acids. V shed 2 bases and J 3 bases; nucleotides not matched to a gene: 6. Germline values: CDR1 SGDLS, CDR2 YYNGEE. The CDR3 nucleotides are TGTGCCAGCAGCGTTGGCGGGAGGGTCGACTACGAGCAGTACTTC. Its protein product is CASSVGGRVDYEQYF.

This sequence joins TRBV5-8 and TRBJ2-1; TRBD2 might be the D (6 bases). The CDR3 runs to 13 residues. Germline assignment: CDR1 SGHTS and CDR2 YDEGEE. V was cut by 4 bases and J by 7 bases, with 12 bases left in between. CDR3 amino acids: CASSRGAGNEQFF. The CDR3 DNA reads TGTGCCAGCAGCCGGGGCGCGGGGAATGAGCAGTTCTTC.

The chain recombines TRBV6-5 with TRBJ2-3; unclear D gene. The germline V gene has CDR1 MNHEY and CDR2 SVGAGI. The CDR3 contains 10 residues. V was clipped by 9 bases and J by 8 bases, with 9 bases between them. In DNA, the CDR3 is TGTGCCAGGATTCCAGGTACGCAGTATTTT. Amino acids: CARIPGTQYF.

This chain joins TRBV7-8 and TRBJ2-5; 7 bases agree with TRBD2. The V segment lost 7 bases and the J segment 1 base; nucleotides outside the gene matches: 9. CDR3 size: 15 residues. Germline V gene lookup returns CDR1 SGHVS and CDR2 FQNEAQ. CDR3 residues: CASTYSGSPQETQYF. DNA of the CDR3: TGTGCCAGCACTTATAGCGGGTCCCCCCAAGAGACCCAGTACTTC.